The clone carrying this TCR beta chain was seen once. BIOMED2 TRB-A/B primer pools were used in multiplex TRB PCR. TCRdb analysed the multiplex PCR reads with MiXCR anew, one entry per CDR3 protein. The sample contains roughly 21,000 distinct CDR3 sequences, over 25% of which appear only once. This entry belongs to a study of T and B cells in COVID-19 patients. Whole-study context: About 90% of the roughly 20 active-infection patients had comorbidities associated with unfavorable COVID-19 outcome.

The CDR3 is 16 amino acids. The junction had 6 bases not matched to a gene; V was cut back by 5 bases and J by 2 bases. The germline CDR1 and CDR2 sequences are SGHAT and FQNNGV. TRB was amplified from about 250-500 ng of blood genomic DNA. The J gene is TRBJ2-7, the V gene TRBV11-2; 13 positions match TRBD2. Sequenced input: blood. The clonotype was recovered from a human donor who had recovered from COVID-19. CDR3 protein: CASSAQTSGGAYEQYF. The CDR3 DNA reads TGTGCCAGCAGCGCACAAACTAGCGGGGGGGCCTACGAGCAGTACTTC.